This T cell receptor beta chain appears in the sequencing data of a study of blood T cell repertoires in COVID-19. Study background: Sites in the United States, Italy and Spain provided acute and convalescent COVID-19 samples. PBMCs, B-cell-depleted T cells, or T cells were the source of the cDNA or gDNA that made up the material.

Each participant's cohort was designated according to participant-reported clinical history. Donors in Cohort 3 counted as recovered after two negative PCRs, clearance, or symptom resolution. Germline V lookup: CDR1 SGHDN, CDR2 FVKESK. The CDR3 contains 17 residues. V lost 0 bases and J lost 5; bases outside the gene matches: 13. Using immunoSEQ multiplex PCR, the repertoire was profiled, and TCRdb retains in-frame clones only, with some absent. This table holds 250,000 to 300,000 clones, around nine tenths found once. The sequencing sample was made of PBMCs or T cells enriched from blood (not recorded which). This receptor was obtained from a woman in her 30s who had recovered from COVID-19. V usage is TRBV14 and J usage is TRBJ2-7, with 7 positions matching TRBD1. The CDR3: CASSQDGSAGGSHEQYF. The CDR3 DNA is TGTGCCAGCAGCCAAGATGGTTCGGCAGGGGGAAGCCACGAGCAGTACTTC.